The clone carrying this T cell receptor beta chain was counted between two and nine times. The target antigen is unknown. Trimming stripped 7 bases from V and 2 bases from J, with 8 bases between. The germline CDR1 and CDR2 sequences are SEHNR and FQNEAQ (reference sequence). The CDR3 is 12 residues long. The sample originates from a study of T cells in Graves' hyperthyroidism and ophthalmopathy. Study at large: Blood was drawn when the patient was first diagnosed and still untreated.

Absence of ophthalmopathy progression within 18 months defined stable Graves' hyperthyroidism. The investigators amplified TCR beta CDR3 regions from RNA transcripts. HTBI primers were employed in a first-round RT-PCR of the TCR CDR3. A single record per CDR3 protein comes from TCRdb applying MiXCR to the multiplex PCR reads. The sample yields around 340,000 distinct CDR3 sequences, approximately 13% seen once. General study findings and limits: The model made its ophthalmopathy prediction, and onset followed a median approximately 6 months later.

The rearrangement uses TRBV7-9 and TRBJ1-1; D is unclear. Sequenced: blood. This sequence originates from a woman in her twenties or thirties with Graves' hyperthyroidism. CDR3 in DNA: TGTGCCAGCATAACCGGCAACACTGAAGCTTTCTTT. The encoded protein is CASITGNTEAFF.